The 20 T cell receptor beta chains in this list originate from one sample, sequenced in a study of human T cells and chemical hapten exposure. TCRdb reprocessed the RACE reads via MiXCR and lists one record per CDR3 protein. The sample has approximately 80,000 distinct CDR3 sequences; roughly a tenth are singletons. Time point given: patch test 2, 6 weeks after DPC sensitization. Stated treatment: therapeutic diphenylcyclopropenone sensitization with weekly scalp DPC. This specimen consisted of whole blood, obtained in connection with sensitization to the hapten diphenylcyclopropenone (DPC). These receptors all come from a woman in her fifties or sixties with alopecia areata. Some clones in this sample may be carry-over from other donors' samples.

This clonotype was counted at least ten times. The CDR3 sequence: CASSLLDRAYEQYF. The CDR3 coding sequence is TGTGCCAGCAGCCTTCTGGACAGGGCCTACGAGCAGTACTTC. This rearrangement joins TRBV28 to TRBJ2-7; 8 positions match TRBD1. V lost 6 bases, J lost 2 bases, and 6 bases stayed unmatched. CDR1 and CDR2 from the germline V gene are MDHEN and SYDVKM. This CDR3 contains 14 residues.

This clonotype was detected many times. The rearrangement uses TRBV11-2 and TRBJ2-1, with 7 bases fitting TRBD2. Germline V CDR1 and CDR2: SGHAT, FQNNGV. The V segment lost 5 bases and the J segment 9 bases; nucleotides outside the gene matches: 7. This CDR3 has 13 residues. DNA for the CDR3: TGTGCCAGCAGCCCCACTCTAGCGGCTGAGCAGTTCTTC. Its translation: CASSPTLAAEQFF.

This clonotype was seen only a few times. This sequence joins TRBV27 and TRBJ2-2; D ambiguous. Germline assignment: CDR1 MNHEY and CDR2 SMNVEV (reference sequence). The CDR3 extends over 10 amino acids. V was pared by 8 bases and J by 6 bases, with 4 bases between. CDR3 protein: CASPSGELFF. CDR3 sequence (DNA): TGTGCCAGCCCCTCCGGGGAGCTGTTTTTT.

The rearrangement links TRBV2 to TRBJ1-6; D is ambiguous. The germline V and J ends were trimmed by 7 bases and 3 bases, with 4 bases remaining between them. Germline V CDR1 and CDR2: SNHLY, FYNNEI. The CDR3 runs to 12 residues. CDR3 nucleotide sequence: TGTGCCAGCAATGTCTATAATTCACCCCTCCACTTT. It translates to CASNVYNSPLHF.

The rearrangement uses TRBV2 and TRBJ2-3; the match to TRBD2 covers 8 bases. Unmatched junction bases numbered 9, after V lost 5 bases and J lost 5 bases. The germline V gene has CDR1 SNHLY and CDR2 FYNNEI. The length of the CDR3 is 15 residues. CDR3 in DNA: TGTGCCAGCAGTCCAGCGGGAGTAGCGGTAGATACGCAGTATTTT. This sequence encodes CASSPAGVAVDTQYF.

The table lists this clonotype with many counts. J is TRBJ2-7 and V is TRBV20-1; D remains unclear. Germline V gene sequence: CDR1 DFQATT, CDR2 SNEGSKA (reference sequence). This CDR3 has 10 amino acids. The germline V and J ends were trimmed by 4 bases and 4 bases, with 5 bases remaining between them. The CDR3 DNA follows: TGCAGTGCTACAGATTACGAGCAGTACTTC. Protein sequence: CSATDYEQYF.

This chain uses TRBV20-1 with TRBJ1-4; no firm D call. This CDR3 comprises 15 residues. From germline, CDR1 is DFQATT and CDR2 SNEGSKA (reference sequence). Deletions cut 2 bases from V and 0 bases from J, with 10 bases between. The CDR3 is CSARIQGATNEKLFF. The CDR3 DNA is TGCAGTGCTAGAATACAAGGTGCAACTAATGAAAAACTGTTTTTT.

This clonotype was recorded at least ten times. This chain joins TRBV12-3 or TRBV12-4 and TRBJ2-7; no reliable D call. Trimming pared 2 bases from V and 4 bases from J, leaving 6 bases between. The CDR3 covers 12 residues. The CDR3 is CASSLFLYEQYF. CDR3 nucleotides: TGTGCCAGCAGTTTATTCTTGTACGAGCAGTACTTC.

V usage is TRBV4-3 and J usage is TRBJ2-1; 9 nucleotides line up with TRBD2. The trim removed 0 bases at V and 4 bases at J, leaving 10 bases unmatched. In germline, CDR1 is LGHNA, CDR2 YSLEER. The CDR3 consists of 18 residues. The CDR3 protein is CASSQDGRAGGPYNEQFF. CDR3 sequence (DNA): TGCGCCAGCAGCCAAGATGGCCGGGCGGGAGGGCCGTACAATGAGCAGTTCTTC.

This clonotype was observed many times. In DNA, the CDR3 is TGCGCCAGCAGCCAATGGAGGACGGATTTGAACACTGAAGCTTTCTTT. It specifies CASSQWRTDLNTEAFF. The chain combines TRBV4-1 with TRBJ1-1, with unresolved D. Germline V gene sequence: CDR1 MGHRA, CDR2 YSYEKL. V was cut by 2 bases and J by 0 bases, with 13 bases left in between. The length of the CDR3 is 16 residues.

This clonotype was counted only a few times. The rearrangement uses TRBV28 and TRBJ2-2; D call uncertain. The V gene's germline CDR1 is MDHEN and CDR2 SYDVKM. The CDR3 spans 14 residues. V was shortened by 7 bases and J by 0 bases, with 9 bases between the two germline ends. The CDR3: CASTSPANTGELFF. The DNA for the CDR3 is TGTGCCAGCACTTCTCCGGCGAACACCGGGGAGCTGTTTTTT.

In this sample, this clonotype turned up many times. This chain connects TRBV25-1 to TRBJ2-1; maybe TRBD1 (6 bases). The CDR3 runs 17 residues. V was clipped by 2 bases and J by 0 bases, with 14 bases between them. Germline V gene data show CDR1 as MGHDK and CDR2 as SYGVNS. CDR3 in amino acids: CASSEQTGYSSYNEQFF. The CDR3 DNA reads TGTGCCAGCAGTGAACAAACAGGGTACAGCTCCTACAATGAGCAGTTCTTC. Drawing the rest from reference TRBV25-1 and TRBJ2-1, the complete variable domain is EADIYQTPRYLVIGTGKKITLECSQTMGHDKMYWYQQDPGMELHLIHYSYGVNSTEKGDLSSESTVSRIRTEHFPLTLESARPSHTSQYLCASSEQTGYSSYNEQFFGPGTRLTVL.

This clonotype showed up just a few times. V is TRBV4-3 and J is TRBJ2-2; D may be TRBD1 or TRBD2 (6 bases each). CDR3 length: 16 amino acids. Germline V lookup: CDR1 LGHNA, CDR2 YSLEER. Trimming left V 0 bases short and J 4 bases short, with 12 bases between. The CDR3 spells CASSQDGRGGTGELFF. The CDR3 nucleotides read TGCGCCAGCAGCCAAGACGGCAGGGGAGGCACCGGGGAGCTGTTTTTT.

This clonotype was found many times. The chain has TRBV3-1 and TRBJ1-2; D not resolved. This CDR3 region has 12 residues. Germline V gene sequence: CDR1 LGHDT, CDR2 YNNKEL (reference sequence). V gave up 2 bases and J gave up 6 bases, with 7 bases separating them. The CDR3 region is CASSQSRNGYTF. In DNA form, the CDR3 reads TGTGCCAGCAGCCAAAGTCGCAATGGCTACACCTTC.

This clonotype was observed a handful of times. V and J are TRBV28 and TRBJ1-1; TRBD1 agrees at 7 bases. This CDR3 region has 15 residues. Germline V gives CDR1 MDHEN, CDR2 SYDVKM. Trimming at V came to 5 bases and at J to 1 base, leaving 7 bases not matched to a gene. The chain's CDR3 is CASSATGLANTEAFF. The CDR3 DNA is TGTGCCAGCAGTGCGACAGGGCTGGCGAACACTGAAGCTTTCTTT.

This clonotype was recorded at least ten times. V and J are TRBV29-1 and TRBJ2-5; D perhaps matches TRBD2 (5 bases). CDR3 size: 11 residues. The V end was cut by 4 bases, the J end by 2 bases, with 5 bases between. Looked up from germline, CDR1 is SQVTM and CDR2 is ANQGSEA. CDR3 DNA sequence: TGCAGCGTTGCGGGGCAAGAGACCCAGTACTTC. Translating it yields CSVAGQETQYF.

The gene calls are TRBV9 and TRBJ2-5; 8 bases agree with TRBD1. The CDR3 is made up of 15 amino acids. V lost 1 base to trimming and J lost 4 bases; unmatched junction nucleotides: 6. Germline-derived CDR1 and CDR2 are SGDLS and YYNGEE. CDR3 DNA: TGTGCCAGCAGCGTACAGGGGGCGCCAGGAGAGACCCAGTACTTC. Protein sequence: CASSVQGAPGETQYF.

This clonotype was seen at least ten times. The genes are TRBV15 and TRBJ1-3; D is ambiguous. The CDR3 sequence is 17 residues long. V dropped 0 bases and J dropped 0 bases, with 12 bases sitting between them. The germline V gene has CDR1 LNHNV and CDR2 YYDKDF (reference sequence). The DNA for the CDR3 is TGTGCCACCAGCAGAGATTTCAGGCGGCCCTCTGGAAACACCATATATTTT. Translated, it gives CATSRDFRRPSGNTIYF.

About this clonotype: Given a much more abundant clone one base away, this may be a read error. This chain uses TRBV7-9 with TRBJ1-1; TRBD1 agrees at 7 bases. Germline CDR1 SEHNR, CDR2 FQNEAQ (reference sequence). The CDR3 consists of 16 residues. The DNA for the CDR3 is TGTGCCAGCAGCTTAGGAGCTACAGGGGAGGGCACTGAAGCTTTATTT. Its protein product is CASSLGATGEGTEALF.

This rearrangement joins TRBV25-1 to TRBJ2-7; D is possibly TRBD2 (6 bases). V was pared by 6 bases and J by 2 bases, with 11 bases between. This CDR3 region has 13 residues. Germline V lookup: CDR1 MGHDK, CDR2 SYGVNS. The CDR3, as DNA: TGTGCCAGCAGGGGAGGACAAGCCTACGAGCAGTACTTC. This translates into CASRGGQAYEQYF.